What follows are 24 T cell receptor beta chains derived from one specimen sequenced in a study of T cell changes during pregnancy in multiple sclerosis. Here immunoSEQ multiplex PCR was the method, and the copy in TCRdb shows in-frame clones only, minus some. Of around 56,000 clones listed, about 90% are singletons. The specimen was CD4+ T cells from peripheral blood mononuclear cells, collected in the first trimester of pregnancy. The source of these receptors is a female donor with multiple sclerosis, enrolled in a pregnancy study.

The CDR3 DNA reads as TGTGCCAGCTCAAGCTTGCCAGGGCGACTCCTCCACTTT. Amino acid sequence: CASSSLPGRLLHF. The V and J genes are TRBV18 and TRBJ1-6, with a weak D call TRBD1 (5 bases). Germline V gene sequence: CDR1 KGHSH, CDR2 LQKENI. CDR3 length: 13 amino acids. Trimming stripped 5 bases from V and 15 bases from J, with 17 bases between.

The chain carries TRBV6-5 and TRBJ1-1; D remains ambiguous. Trimming pared 7 bases from V and 10 bases from J, leaving 13 bases between. The germline CDR1 and CDR2 sequences are MNHEY and SVGAGI. The CDR3 sequence is 11 residues long. CDR3 in amino acids: CASTNARRAFF. In DNA, the CDR3 is TGTGCCAGCACCAACGCGAGAAGAGCTTTCTTT.

The rearrangement links TRBV9 to TRBJ2-1, with 8 nucleotides matching TRBD2. CDR3 length equals 14 residues. Per germline, CDR1 SGDLS and CDR2 YYNGEE. Germline trimming cut 4 bases from V and 4 bases from J; bases unmatched to any gene: 4. Here the CDR3 DNA reads TGTGCCAGCAGCAGATTAGCGGGGTACAATGAGCAGTTCTTC. It specifies CASSRLAGYNEQFF.

The chain links TRBV19 to TRBJ2-2; perhaps TRBD1 as D (5 bases). V lost 7 bases, J lost 0 bases, and 12 bases lay in between. Per the germline V gene, CDR1 is LNHDA and CDR2 is SQIVND (reference sequence). The CDR3 has 15 amino acids. CDR3 loop: CASTYDSPNTGELFF. The DNA of the CDR3 is TGTGCCAGTACCTACGACAGTCCGAACACCGGGGAGCTGTTTTTT.

This chain links TRBV27 with TRBJ2-3, with D perhaps TRBD2 (7 bases). Germline CDR1 is MNHEY and CDR2 is SMNVEV (reference sequence). This CDR3 is built from 16 residues. The V and J ends lost 2 bases and 0 bases respectively, with 12 bases between them. The CDR3 spells CASSLAGGASTDTQYF. The CDR3 nucleotides read TGTGCCAGCAGTTTAGCTGGGGGGGCTAGCACAGATACGCAGTATTTT.

CDR3 DNA sequence: TGTGCCAGTAGTATGCTAGCGGGGGGTGGAGATACGCAGTATTTT. Protein: CASSMLAGGGDTQYF. The rearrangement joins TRBV19 to TRBJ2-3; the match to TRBD2 covers 11 bases. Germline CDR1 is LNHDA and CDR2 is SQIVND (reference sequence). The CDR3 extends over 15 amino acids. V dropped 3 bases and J dropped 5; count of bases not matched to a gene: 4.

This clone has a single count. The chain uses TRBV4-3 and TRBJ2-1, with a tentative D call TRBD2 (5 bases). Trimming shortened V by 0 bases and J by 8 bases, and 14 bases separated the two germline ends. The CDR3 has 15 amino acids. Germline V gene data show CDR1 as LGHNA and CDR2 as YSLEER. The CDR3 nucleotides read TGCGCCAGCAGCCAAGAATCGGCTAGCTGGGATGAGCAGTTCTTC. This translates into CASSQESASWDEQFF.

The sample holds a few counts of this clone. The CDR3 DNA reads as TGTGCCAGCAGTTCTGACAGTTACACTGAAGCTTTCTTT. This gives the protein CASSSDSYTEAFF. The rearrangement joins TRBV5-4 to TRBJ1-1; a weak D match, TRBD1 (5 bases). V was clipped by 5 bases and J by 3 bases, with 11 bases between them. The CDR3 has 13 residues. The germline gives CDR1 SGHNT, CDR2 YYREEE (reference sequence). The full variable domain, rest sourced from reference TRBV5-4 and TRBJ1-1, is ETGVTQSPTHLIKTRGQQVTLRCSSQSGHNTVSWYQQALGQGPQFIFQYYREEENGRGNFPPRFSGLQFPNYSSELNVNALELDDSALYLCASSSDSYTEAFFGQGTRLTVV.

V usage is TRBV27 and J usage is TRBJ2-3, with TRBD1 identical over 8 bases. CDR3 size: 16 residues. Germline loops: CDR1 MNHEY, CDR2 SMNVEV (reference sequence). V trimming: 4 bases; J trimming: 0 bases; junction bases outside the gene matches: 6. DNA of the CDR3: TGTGCCAGCAGTTGGGACAGGACAGCTAGCACAGATACGCAGTATTTT. Protein sequence: CASSWDRTASTDTQYF.

V usage is TRBV6-6 and J usage is TRBJ2-1; maybe TRBD2 (6 bases). The CDR3 has 14 residues. Germline V gene data show CDR1 as MNHNY and CDR2 as SVGAGI (reference sequence). Trimming pared 6 bases from V and 1 base from J, leaving 10 bases between. CDR3 nucleotides: TGTGCCAGCAGGGATCGGGGGTCCTACAATGAGCAGTTCTTC. Translation: CASRDRGSYNEQFF.

The rearrangement uses TRBV7-2 and TRBJ1-6, with 8 bases fitting TRBD1. Germline V gene sequence: CDR1 SGHTA, CDR2 FQGNSA. CDR3 length equals 14 residues. V trimming: 4 bases; J trimming: 10 bases; junction bases outside the gene matches: 6. CDR3 amino acids: CASSSGTGYSPLHF. The DNA for the CDR3 is TGTGCCAGCAGCTCCGGGACAGGTTACTCACCCCTCCACTTT.

The chain uses TRBV2 and TRBJ1-4, with D perhaps TRBD1 (5 bases). The germline CDR1 and CDR2 sequences are SNHLY and FYNNEI. This CDR3 region has 14 residues. The ends were cut back, 8 bases at V and 5 bases at J, with 15 bases in the middle. The CDR3 is CASGSQGSNEKLFF. The CDR3, as DNA: TGTGCCAGCGGGTCGCAGGGTTCGAATGAAAAACTGTTTTTT.

The rearrangement links TRBV11-2 to TRBJ2-1; D may be TRBD2 (5 bases). The CDR3 totals 13 residues. Germline CDR1 SGHAT, CDR2 FQNNGV. V lost 3 bases to trimming and J lost 8 bases, with 11 bases between them. The CDR3: CASSFTGWDEQFF. The DNA of the CDR3 is TGTGCCAGCAGCTTTACGGGGTGGGATGAGCAGTTCTTC.

CDR3 loop: CASSLLGQGKAFF. As DNA, the CDR3 is TGTGCCAGCAGTTTATTGGGACAGGGGAAAGCTTTCTTT. The V and J genes are TRBV27 and TRBJ1-1; 10 bases fit TRBD1. The CDR3 extends over 13 amino acids. Germline values: CDR1 MNHEY, CDR2 SMNVEV (reference sequence). V was pared by 1 base and J by 9 bases, with 2 bases of the junction left unmatched.

The genes are TRBV9 and TRBJ1-1; possible D gene TRBD1, 6 bases. CDR3 length: 15 amino acids. Germline loops: CDR1 SGDLS, CDR2 YYNGEE. Trimming took off 3 bases at V and 6 bases at J, with 18 bases between the two ends. DNA for the CDR3: TGTGCCAGCAGCGGGGATCCAGGGGCACGGGCTGAAGCTTTCTTT. It specifies CASSGDPGARAEAFF. The whole variable domain, filled in from reference TRBV9 and TRBJ1-1, reads DSGVTQTPKHLITATGQRVTLRCSPRSGDLSVYWYQQSLDQGLQFLIQYYNGEERAKGNILERFSAQQFPDLHSELNLSSLELGDSALYFCASSGDPGARAEAFFGQGTRLTVV.

The V call is TRBV7-3, the J call TRBJ2-6, with TRBD2 matching 9 bases. Germline assignment: CDR1 SGHTA and CDR2 FQGTGA. Unmatched junction bases numbered 4, after V lost 1 base and J lost 12 bases. The CDR3 has 14 amino acids. The CDR3 protein is CASSLRGGGAVLTF. CDR3 bases: TGTGCCAGCAGCTTAAGGGGCGGGGGGGCCGTCCTGACTTTC.

The chain joins TRBV2 to TRBJ1-3, with unresolved D. V lost 6 bases and J 0 bases, leaving 6 bases between the germline ends. Germline V gene sequence: CDR1 SNHLY, CDR2 FYNNEI. This CDR3 contains 13 residues. CDR3 coding DNA: TGTGCCAGCAGGGAGAACTCTGGAAACACCATATATTTT. Translation: CASRENSGNTIYF.

This clone was seen more than once but under ten times. The genes are TRBV27 and TRBJ1-6; D gene ambiguous. This CDR3 is built from 14 residues. Germline lookup yields CDR1 MNHEY and CDR2 SMNVEV (reference sequence). Trimming removed 2 bases from V and 8 bases from J, with 10 bases in between. The DNA for the CDR3 is TGTGCCAGCAGTTTACCGGGGTCCCATTCACCCCTCCACTTT. As protein: CASSLPGSHSPLHF.

The chain uses TRBV5-8 and TRBJ1-4, with 10 bases that match TRBD1. Germline V lookup: CDR1 SGHTS, CDR2 YDEGEE. V lost 4 bases to trimming and J lost 8 bases; unmatched junction nucleotides: 5. The CDR3 spans 14 residues. CDR3 DNA: TGTGCCAGCAGCCGGGACAGGGGTACCGAAAAACTGTTTTTT. It encodes CASSRDRGTEKLFF.

The V and J genes are TRBV7-6 and TRBJ2-7, with a weak D call TRBD2 (6 bases). V was trimmed by 4 bases and J by 4 bases, leaving 11 bases between them. The CDR3 is made up of 13 amino acids. Per the germline V gene, CDR1 is SGHVS and CDR2 is FNYEAQ. The CDR3 loop reads CASSSSTRYEQYF. The CDR3 region has the DNA TGTGCCAGCAGCTCCTCGACTAGGTACGAGCAGTACTTC. Combining the CDR3 with reference TRBV7-6 and TRBJ2-7 gives the whole variable domain GAGVSQSPRYKVTKRGQDVALRCDPISGHVSLYWYRQALGQGPEFLTYFNYEAQQDKSGLPNDRFSAERPEGSISTLTIQRTEQRDSAMYRCASSSSTRYEQYFGPGTRLTVT.

V and J are TRBV9 and TRBJ2-1; TRBD2 matches at 7 bases. J lost 6 bases, V lost 4 bases, and 7 bases had no gene match. The CDR3 sequence is 14 residues long. CDR1 SGDLS and CDR2 YYNGEE come from the germline V gene. CDR3 residues: CASSPTAGSNEQFF. The CDR3 DNA follows: TGTGCCAGCAGCCCCACAGCGGGGTCCAATGAGCAGTTCTTC.

V and J are TRBV6-6 and TRBJ2-2; the match to TRBD1 covers 9 bases. This CDR3 is built from 15 residues. From germline, CDR1 is MNHNY and CDR2 SVGAGI (reference sequence). The J segment lost 5 bases and the V segment lost 5 bases, leaving 6 bases of the junction unmatched. The CDR3 nucleotides read TGTGCCAGCAGTACGGACAGGGGAAGAACCGGGGAGCTGTTTTTT. The encoded protein is CASSTDRGRTGELFF.

This clone came up once. The chain carries TRBV7-3 and TRBJ2-7; 7 bases agree with TRBD1. CDR1 SGHTA and CDR2 FQGTGA come from the germline V gene. The J segment lost 6 bases and the V segment lost 2 bases, leaving 10 bases of the junction unmatched. This CDR3 comprises 15 residues. The CDR3 region has the DNA TGTGCCAGCAGCTTAGGGAGACAGGGATCCGGCGAGCAGTACTTC. As protein: CASSLGRQGSGEQYF.

This chain uses TRBV7-2 with TRBJ2-7; 8 nucleotides line up with TRBD1. With 3 bases clipped from V and 6 bases from J, the junction kept 4 bases outside the gene matches. The CDR3 runs 13 residues. Per germline, CDR1 SGHTA and CDR2 FQGNSA. The CDR3 spells CASSLTTGGEQYF. Written as DNA, the CDR3 is TGTGCCAGCAGCTTGACCACAGGGGGCGAGCAGTACTTC.